A single sample is the source of the 21 T cell receptor beta chains below, sequenced in a study of cytomegalovirus exposure and HLA in healthy donors. Researchers ran the PCR with 60 Vbeta and 13 Jbeta primers. Clones were read by immunoSEQ multiplex PCR, and TCRdb kept only the in-frame ones, dropping some. The sample includes roughly 130,000 clones, 75% to 85% of them seen just once. The sample was PBMCs. The receptors come from a man aged 25-45 years in good health and CMV-seronegative.

As to this clone: Its ends do not fully match the called genes, so a read error is possible. The rearrangement links TRBV7-9 to TRBJ1-1; D remains unclear. Germline CDR1 and CDR2: SEHNR and FQNEAQ (reference sequence). The CDR3 length is 12 residues. In DNA, the CDR3 is TGTTCCAGCAGCTTAGGTTCGGGGGAAGCTTTCTTT. Its translation is CSSSLGSGEAFF.

The chain is built from TRBV11-2 and TRBJ2-7, with 8 bases that match TRBD1. Germline loops: CDR1 SGHAT, CDR2 FQNNGV. The CDR3 loop spans 15 amino acids. The V segment lost 6 bases and the J segment 6 bases; nucleotides outside the gene matches: 13. CDR3 residues: CASSKTQGASSEQYF. CDR3 sequence (DNA): TGTGCCAGCAGTAAAACCCAGGGGGCGTCTAGCGAGCAGTACTTC.

The genes are TRBV19 and TRBJ2-7; TRBD2 agrees at 7 bases. V was clipped by 4 bases and J by 3 bases; unmatched bases: 9. CDR1 and CDR2 from the germline V gene are LNHDA and SQIVND (reference sequence). This CDR3 is 15 amino acids long. The CDR3 sequence: CASSNPGLDGYEQYF. DNA for the CDR3: TGTGCCAGTAGTAATCCAGGACTAGACGGCTACGAGCAGTACTTC.

The rearrangement uses TRBV19 and TRBJ2-1; 8 positions match TRBD1. With 1 base clipped from V and 1 base from J, the junction kept 9 bases outside the gene matches. This CDR3 contains 18 residues. CDR1 is LNHDA and CDR2 is SQIVND in the germline V gene (reference sequence). In DNA, the CDR3 is TGTGCCAGTAGTATAGCCAGGGGGCTAGAGGCGTCCTACAATGAGCAGTTCTTC. Residues: CASSIARGLEASYNEQFF. The variable domain in full, with the rest retrieved from reference TRBV19 and TRBJ2-1, is DGGITQSPKYLFRKEGQNVTLSCEQNLNHDAMYWYRQDPGQGLRLIYYSQIVNDFQKGDIAEGYSVSREKKESFPLTVTSAQKNPTAFYLCASSIARGLEASYNEQFFGPGTRLTVL.

This clone was seen only a few times. The V and J genes are TRBV19 and TRBJ2-7, with D maybe TRBD2 (6 bases). This CDR3 has 13 amino acids. Germline lookup yields CDR1 LNHDA and CDR2 SQIVND (reference sequence). Trimming removed 5 bases at V and 6 bases at J, with 14 bases between. The CDR3 is CASSGQTSSEQYF. The CDR3 nucleotides are TGTGCCAGTAGTGGTCAGACTAGTTCCGAGCAGTACTTC.

The CDR3 sequence: CASSRPPWAGPSQETQYF. CDR3 DNA: TGCGCCAGCAGCCGACCCCCCTGGGCGGGCCCCTCCCAAGAGACCCAGTACTTC. The rearrangement uses TRBV4-1 and TRBJ2-5; TRBD2 might be the D (5 bases). V was shortened by 4 bases and J by 1 base, with 22 bases between the two germline ends. In germline, CDR1 is MGHRA, CDR2 YSYEKL. This CDR3 has 18 amino acids.

CDR3 DNA: TGTGCCAGCAGTGGGTGGAGGAACACTGAAGCTTTCTTT. It encodes CASSGWRNTEAFF. The genes are TRBV25-1 and TRBJ1-1, with no clear D. Germline-derived CDR1 and CDR2 are MGHDK and SYGVNS. The CDR3 extends over 13 amino acids. V shed 4 bases and J shed 1 base, with 7 bases lying between them.

This clone was picked up a small number of times. The gene calls are TRBV18 and TRBJ2-3; 8 bases are shared with TRBD1. The V segment lost 3 bases and the J segment 0 bases; nucleotides outside the gene matches: 2. The CDR3 covers 15 residues. Per germline, CDR1 KGHSH and CDR2 LQKENI. The CDR3 spells CASSPGQASTDTQYF. The DNA of the CDR3 is TGTGCCAGCTCACCGGGACAGGCTAGCACAGATACGCAGTATTTT.

The genes are TRBV7-9 and TRBJ2-5, with TRBD1 matching 9 bases. Per the germline V gene, CDR1 is SEHNR and CDR2 is FQNEAQ (reference sequence). This CDR3 contains 15 residues. Trimming cost V 5 bases and J 4 bases; bases outside gene matches: 8. The CDR3 loop reads CASSRGGTGLETQYF. The CDR3 nucleotides are TGTGCCAGCAGCCGTGGGGGGACAGGGTTAGAGACCCAGTACTTC.

The chain links TRBV5-1 to TRBJ2-7; possible D gene TRBD2, 6 bases. The CDR3 is 13 residues long. V dropped 4 bases and J dropped 6 bases, with 14 bases sitting between them. Per germline, CDR1 SGHRS and CDR2 YFSETQ. The CDR3 loop reads CASSPLGGREQYF. CDR3 in DNA: TGCGCCAGCAGCCCACTCGGGGGACGCGAGCAGTACTTC.

This clone was counted a few times. V gene TRBV4-1 combines with J gene TRBJ2-7, with D possibly being TRBD2 (6 bases). The CDR3 runs 16 residues. Germline V CDR1 and CDR2: MGHRA, YSYEKL. Trimming shortened V by 4 bases and J by 3 bases, and 19 bases separated the two germline ends. The CDR3 nucleotides are TGCGCCAGCAGCCCTTTAGCGGCAGTAGGGGTCTACGAGCAGTACTTC. It codes for CASSPLAAVGVYEQYF.

The J gene is TRBJ2-7, the V gene TRBV5-1, with 7 bases aligning to TRBD1. CDR1 and CDR2 (germline): SGHRS, YFSETQ. The V and J ends lost 0 bases and 6 bases, in that order; junction bases with no gene match: 9. The CDR3 runs 15 residues. The CDR3 reads CASSLGDRAGCEQYF. DNA of the CDR3: TGCGCCAGCAGCTTGGGGGACAGAGCCGGGTGCGAGCAGTACTTC.

This sequence joins TRBV6-5 and TRBJ2-7, with 9 bases matching TRBD1. The CDR3 has 14 amino acids. With 4 bases clipped from V and 5 bases from J, the junction kept 6 bases outside the gene matches. CDR1 and CDR2 (germline): MNHEY, SVGAGI. The CDR3 DNA sequence: TGTGCCAGCAGTTCAGGGACAGGGTTAGACGAGCAGTACTTC. Its translation is CASSSGTGLDEQYF.

The rearrangement links TRBV5-1 to TRBJ2-1; 13 nucleotides line up with TRBD2. J lost 0 bases, V lost 4 bases, and 10 bases had no gene match. From germline, CDR1 is SGHRS and CDR2 YFSETQ. The CDR3 extends over 19 amino acids. The DNA for the CDR3 is TGCGCCAGCAGCCCGGCCGGGACTAGCGGGGAACGCTCCTACAATGAGCAGTTCTTC. It codes for CASSPAGTSGERSYNEQFF. The variable domain in full, with the rest retrieved from reference TRBV5-1 and TRBJ2-1, is KAGVTQTPRYLIKTRGQQVTLSCSPISGHRSVSWYQQTPGQGLQFLFEYFSETQRNKGNFPGRFSGRQFSNSRSEMNVSTLELGDSALYLCASSPAGTSGERSYNEQFFGPGTRLTVL.

The V and J genes are TRBV2 and TRBJ2-1; possibly TRBD1 for D (5 bases). This CDR3 is built from 13 residues. V dropped 1 base and J dropped 8 bases, with 9 bases sitting between them. CDR1 is SNHLY, CDR2 FYNNEI, per germline. For the CDR3, the DNA is TGTGCCAGCAGTGAAGATTGGGGCTATGAGCAGTTCTTC. This sequence encodes CASSEDWGYEQFF.

The V and J genes are TRBV23-1 and TRBJ1-5; 10 bases match TRBD1. TRBV23-1 counts as an open reading frame of uncertain function. There are 16 residues in the CDR3. Trimming at V came to 2 bases and at J to 7 bases, leaving 8 bases not matched to a gene. CDR3 in amino acids: CASSQLRDRGAQPQHF. In DNA, the CDR3 is TGCGCCAGCAGTCAACTCCGGGACAGGGGAGCCCAGCCCCAGCATTTT.

The chain joins TRBV5-5 to TRBJ2-7; a weak D match, TRBD2 (5 bases). CDR1 and CDR2 (germline): SGHKS, YYEKEE (reference sequence). This CDR3 comprises 13 residues. Trimming cost V 3 bases and J 6 bases, with 13 bases left between them. The CDR3 spells CASSSGMAGEQYF. CDR3 in DNA: TGTGCCAGCAGCTCGGGGATGGCGGGCGAGCAGTACTTC.

This clone came up a few times. CDR3 nucleotide sequence: TGTGCCAGCAGCTTGGGACAGGGGGGGGCAAACATTCAGTACTTC. Amino acids: CASSLGQGGANIQYF. The gene calls are TRBV5-4 and TRBJ2-4, with 9 bases fitting TRBD1. Germline V lookup: CDR1 SGHNT, CDR2 YYREEE (reference sequence). The CDR3 has 15 residues. Trimming at V came to 0 bases and at J to 6 bases, leaving 4 bases not matched to a gene.

V is TRBV27 and J is TRBJ2-2; 13 bases map to TRBD2. Germline lookup yields CDR1 MNHEY and CDR2 SMNVEV (reference sequence). The CDR3 totals 16 residues. Unmatched junction bases numbered 4, after V lost 5 bases and J lost 4 bases. The CDR3 spells CASSPGLAGPTGELFF. CDR3 nucleotide sequence: TGTGCCAGCAGTCCGGGACTAGCGGGACCCACCGGGGAGCTGTTTTTT.

This clone was counted once. The J gene is TRBJ2-2, the V gene TRBV11-3; TRBD2 aligns across 13 bases. The CDR3 has 17 residues. Germline CDR1 SGHNT, CDR2 YENEEA. J was trimmed by 5 bases and V by 4 bases; bases with no gene match: 7. The CDR3, as DNA: TGTGCCAGCAGCTCGGGCGGACTAGCGGGAGATACCGGGGAGCTGTTTTTT. It translates to CASSSGGLAGDTGELFF.

The gene calls are TRBV5-4 and TRBJ1-4; no clear D gene. CDR1 is SGHNT and CDR2 is YYREEE in the germline V gene (reference sequence). Trimming removed 0 bases at V and 6 bases at J, with 6 bases between. The CDR3 length is 13 residues. CDR3 DNA: TGTGCCAGCAGCTTGGATAGAGATGAAAAACTGTTTTTT. Translated: CASSLDRDEKLFF.